The 24 T cell receptor beta chains in this list originate from one sample, sequenced in a study of post-analysis software for immune sequencing data. The study, taken as a whole, reports: In patients, about 5 TRBV segments were more frequent than in controls, with TRBV5-6, TRBV5-1 and TRBV20-1 among them.

Unique molecular identifiers tagged the TCR beta cDNA libraries. TCRdb passed the PCR reads through MiXCR, listing each CDR3 protein once. This sample has 430,000 or so distinct CDR3 sequences, with roughly 38% found just once. Antigen specificity for these receptors is unknown. The sequenced material came from blood. These receptors all stem from a girl aged 2 to 10 with multiple sclerosis.

This CDR3 reads CASSSLVDGAGANVLTF. The CDR3 nucleotides read TGTGCCAGCAGCTCGTTAGTTGATGGGGCCGGGGCCAACGTCCTGACTTTC. The chain has TRBV7-9 and TRBJ2-6; D may be TRBD1 (5 bases). CDR1 SEHNR and CDR2 FQNEAQ come from the germline V gene (reference sequence). The CDR3 sequence is 17 residues long. Trimming took 4 bases from V and 4 from J, leaving 17 bases between them.

This clonotype was recorded a few times. The chain is built from TRBV27 and TRBJ2-4; D may be TRBD1 (6 bases). The CDR3 is 18 amino acids. Germline CDR1 reads MNHEY; CDR2 reads SMNVEV (reference sequence). V lost 5 bases and J lost 0, with 20 bases in between. The CDR3 here is CASSEIGTSELAKNIQYF. DNA of the CDR3: TGTGCCAGCAGTGAAATCGGGACATCCGAATTAGCCAAAAACATTCAGTACTTC.

This clonotype has a handful of counts. Written as DNA, the CDR3 is TGTGCCAGCAGAATAAGGGACAGGTCCATTCAGTACTTC. The encoded protein is CASRIRDRSIQYF. The chain joins TRBV2 to TRBJ2-7; 8 nucleotides line up with TRBD1. The assigned J gene may be wrong: the sequence end matches TRBJ2-4 better. The CDR3 consists of 13 residues. CDR1 is SNHLY, CDR2 FYNNEI, per germline.

This clonotype has more than one count but fewer than ten. V is TRBV29-1 and J is TRBJ2-7; tentatively, D is TRBD2 (5 bases). Per the germline V gene, CDR1 is SQVTM and CDR2 is ANQGSEA. There are 12 residues in the CDR3. V was cut by 3 bases and J by 0 bases, with 6 bases left in between. CDR3 amino acids: CSVDTSSYEQYF. The CDR3 nucleotides are TGCAGCGTTGATACTAGCTCCTACGAGCAGTACTTC.

CDR3 bases: TGTGCCAGTAGTATTAGGATTGAGCAGTTCTTC. Its translation is CASSIRIEQFF. The V call is TRBV19, the J call TRBJ2-1; D is undetermined. Between the trimmed V and J ends, which lost 3 bases and 9 bases, there was a span of 6 bases. Germline-derived CDR1 and CDR2 are LNHDA and SQIVND (reference sequence). This CDR3 is 11 amino acids long.

The rearrangement joins TRBV12-3 or TRBV12-4 to TRBJ2-7; TRBD2 might be the D (6 bases). CDR3 length equals 15 residues. V lost 6 bases and J lost 0, with 15 bases in between. CDR3 sequence: CASRGTVLSSYEQYF. For the CDR3, the DNA is TGTGCCAGCAGGGGGACTGTTTTATCCTCCTACGAGCAGTACTTC.

This clonotype has more than one count but fewer than ten. The rearrangement joins TRBV6-2 or TRBV6-3 to TRBJ2-1, with D possibly being TRBD2 (5 bases). The CDR3 is 17 residues long. Germline loops: CDR1 MNHEY, CDR2 SVGEGT. Trimming stripped 3 bases from V and 5 bases from J, with 20 bases between. The CDR3 protein is CASSYPPVSLAHNEQFF. The CDR3 DNA is TGTGCCAGCAGTTATCCCCCCGTTAGTCTAGCCCACAATGAGCAGTTCTTC.

This clonotype was seen more than once but under ten times. The chain is built from TRBV6-5 and TRBJ2-4; TRBD1 agrees at 9 bases. Gene TRBJ2-5 matches the end of the DNA better, so the J call may be wrong. The germline CDR1 and CDR2 sequences are MNHEY and SVGAGI. This CDR3 comprises 19 residues. The chain's CDR3 is CASSYSSPGQGKIRETQYF. The CDR3 nucleotides read TGTGCCAGCAGTTACTCGAGTCCGGGACAGGGAAAAATTAGGGAGACCCAGTACTTC.

This clonotype has only a few counts. The genes are TRBV7-2 and TRBJ2-4; tentatively, D is TRBD1 (8 bases). V shed 3 bases and J shed 7 bases, with 19 bases lying between them. The CDR3 is 16 residues long. The germline V gene has CDR1 SGHTA and CDR2 FQGNSA. The CDR3 here is CASSFGTLQGGNIQYF. The CDR3 coding sequence is TGTGCCAGCAGCTTTGGAACGTTACAGGGGGGGAACATTCAGTACTTC.

For the CDR3, the DNA is TGTGCCAGCAGCCTAATTGGGGCCAACGTCCTGACTTTC. Its translation: CASSLIGANVLTF. The chain employs TRBV3-1 and TRBJ2-6; no definite D call. V lost 4 bases to trimming and J lost 3 bases, with 4 bases between them. The germline V gene has CDR1 LGHDT and CDR2 YNNKEL (reference sequence). The CDR3 runs 13 residues.

The chain uses TRBV28 and TRBJ2-4; D unresolved. The CDR3 has 13 residues. Germline-derived CDR1 and CDR2 are MDHEN and SYDVKM. V was pared by 4 bases and J by 3 bases, with 7 bases between. The CDR3 spells CASSYDLKNIQYF. The DNA of the CDR3 is TGTGCCAGCAGTTACGACCTCAAAAACATTCAGTACTTC.

V and J are TRBV6-5 and TRBJ1-2, with TRBD1 matching 9 bases. V was pared by 1 base and J by 7 bases, with 4 bases of the junction left unmatched. The germline V gene has CDR1 MNHEY and CDR2 SVGAGI. This CDR3 contains 14 residues. The CDR3 DNA reads as TGTGCCAGCAGTTACTACCGGGACAGGGTTGGCTACACCTTC. Protein: CASSYYRDRVGYTF.

The V call is TRBV11-1, the J call TRBJ2-1; a weak D match, TRBD2 (6 bases). V was trimmed by 4 bases and J by 0 bases, leaving 22 bases between them. The V gene's germline CDR1 is SGHAT and CDR2 FQDESV (reference sequence). CDR3 length equals 19 residues. CDR3 loop: CASSCRLVRGGSSYNEQFF. The CDR3 DNA reads TGTGCCAGCAGCTGTCGACTAGTTAGGGGTGGTAGCTCCTACAATGAGCAGTTCTTC.

This chain uses TRBV4-1 with TRBJ2-3; D gene ambiguous. Germline loops: CDR1 MGHRA, CDR2 YSYEKL. V was trimmed by 1 base and J by 7 bases, leaving 12 bases between them. The CDR3 runs 14 residues. Here the CDR3 DNA reads TGCGCCAGCAGCCAAGTTGTGGTGCCTCATACGCAGTATTTT. It yields the protein CASSQVVVPHTQYF.

This chain links TRBV7-9 with TRBJ2-1; the match to TRBD2 covers 7 bases. J was trimmed by 4 bases and V by 5 bases; bases with no gene match: 8. This CDR3 has 15 amino acids. CDR1 is SEHNR, CDR2 FQNEAQ, per germline (reference sequence). The CDR3 DNA sequence: TGTGCCAGCAGCCCCCTATTCGGGGGGTACAATGAGCAGTTCTTC. Its protein is CASSPLFGGYNEQFF.

The rearrangement uses TRBV3-1 and TRBJ2-7, with D tentatively TRBD1 or TRBD2 (5 bases each). Trimming took off 1 base at V and 0 bases at J, with 16 bases between the two ends. This CDR3 is 17 amino acids long. Germline values: CDR1 LGHDT, CDR2 YNNKEL (reference sequence). The chain's CDR3 is CASSQGASGTYSYEQYF. The CDR3 coding sequence is TGTGCCAGCAGCCAAGGTGCTTCAGGGACCTACTCCTACGAGCAGTACTTC.

The V gene is TRBV6-5, the J gene TRBJ1-2; 8 nucleotides match TRBD1. The length of the CDR3 is 14 residues. The V gene end was trimmed by 2 bases and the J gene end by 2 bases; junction bases not matched to a gene: 1. Germline V gene lookup returns CDR1 MNHEY and CDR2 SVGAGI. CDR3 residues: CASSYTGGNYGYTF. CDR3 bases: TGTGCCAGCAGTTACACAGGGGGGAACTATGGCTACACCTTC.

The CDR3 loop reads CASSSMGAQVYEQYF. As DNA, the CDR3 is TGTGCCAGCAGCTCAATGGGAGCCCAGGTGTACGAGCAGTACTTC. The rearrangement uses TRBV7-2 and TRBJ2-7, with a weak D call TRBD2 (5 bases). V lost 4 bases and J 4 bases, leaving 17 bases between the germline ends. Germline CDR1 SGHTA, CDR2 FQGNSA. The CDR3 has 15 amino acids.

The chain couples TRBV28 to TRBJ1-1; a possible D gene is TRBD1 (5 bases). The germline gives CDR1 MDHEN, CDR2 SYDVKM. V was trimmed by 6 bases and J by 10 bases, leaving 18 bases between them. CDR3 length equals 13 residues. The chain's CDR3 is CASRTGTQIGAFF. CDR3 coding DNA: TGTGCCAGCAGGACCGGGACGCAGATTGGAGCTTTCTTT.

This clonotype was counted a few times. V usage is TRBV6-6 and J usage is TRBJ2-3; a weak D match, TRBD1 (5 bases). This CDR3 is built from 12 residues. CDR1 is MNHNY, CDR2 SVGAGI, per germline (reference sequence). The V end lost 6 bases, the J end lost 5 bases, and 9 bases lay between the germline ends. The CDR3 loop is CASSPGLDTQYF. The CDR3 bases are TGTGCCAGCAGCCCAGGGTTAGATACGCAGTATTTT.

This chain links TRBV12-3 or TRBV12-4 with TRBJ2-1; 7 bases agree with TRBD1. The CDR3 is 12 amino acids. The V and J ends lost 3 bases and 15 bases, in that order; junction bases with no gene match: 8. The CDR3 region is CASSLGTGETFF. CDR3 sequence (DNA): TGTGCCAGCAGTTTGGGCACAGGGGAAACGTTCTTC.

This clonotype was seen a few times. The V gene is TRBV28, the J gene TRBJ2-1; D perhaps matches TRBD1 (6 bases). CDR1 is MDHEN and CDR2 is SYDVKM in the germline V gene. V shed 5 bases and J shed 0 bases, with 14 bases lying between them. The CDR3 has 16 residues. CDR3 loop: CASSVQGLPSYNEQFF. The CDR3 DNA reads as TGTGCCAGCAGTGTACAGGGCCTTCCCTCCTACAATGAGCAGTTCTTC. The variable domain in full, with the rest retrieved from reference TRBV28 and TRBJ2-1, is DVKVTQSSRYLVKRTGEKVFLECVQDMDHENMFWYRQDPGLGLRLIYFSYDVKMKEKGDIPEGYSVSREKKERFSLILESASTNQTSMYLCASSVQGLPSYNEQFFGPGTRLTVL.

Concerning this clonotype: A read error may be the cause here, since a much bigger clone is one base away. The gene calls are TRBV7-3 and TRBJ2-1; the D is unclear. Germline CDR1 is SGHTA and CDR2 is FQGTGA. The CDR3 sequence is 21 residues long. Trimming pared 2 bases from V and 8 bases from J, leaving 34 bases between. In DNA form, the CDR3 reads TGTGCCAGCAGCTTACCCCCTACCTCTCTAGGGCACCTACGCAGGTGGGATGAGCAGTTCTTC. Its translation is CASSLPPTSLGHLRRWDEQFF.

The chain couples TRBV7-3 to TRBJ2-3, with TRBD2 matching over 13 bases. The trim removed 5 bases at V and 12 bases at J, leaving 14 bases unmatched. The CDR3 runs to 16 residues. Per the germline V gene, CDR1 is SGHTA and CDR2 is FQGTGA. DNA of the CDR3: TGTGCCAGCAGCGATAGATCAAAGACTAGCGGGGGGCCCCAGTATTTT. Its translation is CASSDRSKTSGGPQYF.